These 27 T cell receptor beta chains originate from one sample sequenced in a study of technical replicates of blood from a few donors. Measured with immunoSEQ multiplex PCR; TCRdb has only the in-frame clones, and not every one. This sample carries about 84,000 clones, 95% to 98% of them seen once, and the ten largest clones take over 0.13%. The sequenced sample consisted of T cells isolated from PBMCs. These receptors were obtained from a human donor in good health.

The rearrangement links TRBV30 to TRBJ2-7, with a weak D call TRBD1 (6 bases). Trimming removed 5 bases from V and 2 bases from J, with 10 bases in between. This CDR3 is built from 12 residues. CDR1 is GTSNPN and CDR2 is SVGIG in the germline V gene (reference sequence). CDR3 sequence: CAWGAGAYEQYF. CDR3 in DNA: TGTGCCTGGGGGGCAGGGGCCTACGAGCAGTACTTC.

The rearrangement uses TRBV18 and TRBJ1-2, with 7 nucleotides matching TRBD1. V shed 3 bases, J shed 5 bases, and the junction held 15 bases outside the gene matches. Germline CDR1 reads KGHSH; CDR2 reads LQKENI. This CDR3 contains 17 residues. Here the CDR3 reads CASSPSDYGTDIYGYTF. CDR3 in DNA: TGTGCCAGCTCACCGTCTGATTACGGGACAGACATTTATGGCTACACCTTC.

The chain couples TRBV5-1 to TRBJ1-5; 8 nucleotides align to TRBD1. The V gene's germline CDR1 is SGHRS and CDR2 YFSETQ. The CDR3 is made up of 15 amino acids. With 0 bases clipped from V and 4 bases from J, the junction kept 3 bases outside the gene matches. This chain's CDR3 is CASSLGDRGNQPQHF. In nucleotides, the CDR3 is TGCGCCAGCAGCTTGGGTGACAGGGGTAATCAGCCCCAGCATTTT.

The chain joins TRBV6-4 to TRBJ2-7; 8 nucleotides align to TRBD2. Germline V gene data show CDR1 as MRHNA and CDR2 as SNTAGT. There are 14 residues in the CDR3. The J segment lost 3 bases and the V segment lost 1 base, leaving 2 bases of the junction unmatched. In DNA, the CDR3 is TGTGCCAGCAGTGACTTGCGGGGGGACTACGAGCAGTACTTC. Amino acids: CASSDLRGDYEQYF.

The genes are TRBV19 and TRBJ2-5, with TRBD2 matching 7 bases. J lost 3 bases, V lost 3 bases, and 1 base had no gene match. Germline assignment: CDR1 LNHDA and CDR2 SQIVND (reference sequence). This CDR3 is built from 13 residues. CDR3 sequence: CASSIGTKETQYF. In DNA, the CDR3 is TGTGCCAGTAGTATCGGGACTAAAGAGACCCAGTACTTC.

The chain combines TRBV4-1 with TRBJ1-1; D is unresolved. Trimming removed 3 bases from V and 2 bases from J, with 10 bases in between. Germline CDR1 reads MGHRA; CDR2 reads YSYEKL. The CDR3 runs to 14 residues. CDR3 DNA sequence: TGCGCCAGCAGCCAGGCACCGATTAACACTGAAGCTTTCTTT. This sequence encodes CASSQAPINTEAFF.

This chain connects TRBV6-1 to TRBJ2-7; perhaps TRBD2 as D (5 bases). V lost 3 bases, J lost 0 bases, and 12 bases lay in between. The CDR3 spans 15 residues. Germline V lookup: CDR1 MNHNS, CDR2 SASEGT. CDR3 in amino acids: CASSEGFGNSYEQYF. CDR3 DNA: TGTGCCAGCAGTGAGGGGTTCGGGAACTCCTACGAGCAGTACTTC.

The chain employs TRBV15 and TRBJ2-3; 7 bases align to TRBD2. CDR3 length equals 15 residues. The junction had 1 base not matched to a gene; V was cut back by 0 bases and J by 1 base. Germline CDR1 LNHNV, CDR2 YYDKDF (reference sequence). Written as DNA, the CDR3 is TGTGCCACCAGCAGAGATGGGGGGGGCACAGATACGCAGTATTTT. It translates to CATSRDGGGTDTQYF.

The CDR3 loop reads CASRDRQNSNQPQHF. In nucleotides, the CDR3 is TGTGCCAGCAGGGACCGACAGAATAGCAATCAGCCCCAGCATTTT. This chain links TRBV27 with TRBJ1-5; possible D gene TRBD1, 5 bases. V lost 6 bases and J lost 0, with 12 bases in between. Germline CDR1 reads MNHEY; CDR2 reads SMNVEV (reference sequence). The CDR3 is 15 residues long.

The V gene is TRBV25-1, the J gene TRBJ1-1; D is ambiguous. There are 13 residues in the CDR3. Trimming stripped 4 bases from V and 10 bases from J, with 16 bases between. Per germline, CDR1 MGHDK and CDR2 SYGVNS. CDR3 nucleotides: TGTGCCAGCAGTGGAACTTGGACTGCTGGAGCTTTCTTT. This encodes CASSGTWTAGAFF.

This chain links TRBV2 with TRBJ2-2; 10 bases agree with TRBD2. The V gene's germline CDR1 is SNHLY and CDR2 FYNNEI. V dropped 3 bases and J dropped 11; count of bases not matched to a gene: 9. The CDR3 has 15 residues. The CDR3 DNA is TGTGCCAGCAGTGACCGCGGGCTAGCGGGAGAAGAGCTGTTTTTT. This encodes CASSDRGLAGEELFF.

The chain has TRBV29-1 and TRBJ2-1; perhaps TRBD1 as D (5 bases). The germline V and J ends were trimmed by 6 bases and 7 bases, with 19 bases remaining between them. The V gene's germline CDR1 is SQVTM and CDR2 ANQGSEA. The CDR3 is made up of 14 amino acids. Here the CDR3 reads CSVPRVVLGNEQFF. The CDR3, as DNA: TGCAGCGTCCCCAGGGTGGTTCTGGGGAATGAGCAGTTCTTC.

The CDR3 nucleotides are TGTGCCAGCAGTGGGGGCGCCCCAGGCTCCACAGATACGCAGTATTTT. As protein: CASSGGAPGSTDTQYF. The rearrangement joins TRBV2 to TRBJ2-3; maybe TRBD1 (5 bases). CDR3 length: 16 residues. Trimming took off 4 bases at V and 2 bases at J, with 16 bases between the two ends. The V gene's germline CDR1 is SNHLY and CDR2 FYNNEI.

V gene TRBV5-5 combines with J gene TRBJ1-4; D is perhaps TRBD1 (6 bases). The V end was cut by 3 bases, the J end by 4 bases, with 13 bases between. The germline gives CDR1 SGHKS, CDR2 YYEKEE (reference sequence). The CDR3 extends over 15 amino acids. The DNA for the CDR3 is TGTGCCAGCAGCTGGGAAACAGGGAGTAATGAAAAACTGTTTTTT. Amino acids: CASSWETGSNEKLFF.

The chain links TRBV7-9 to TRBJ2-3, with D possibly matching TRBD1 (6 bases). Germline V gene data show CDR1 as SEHNR and CDR2 as FQNEAQ (reference sequence). V lost 5 bases and J 2 bases, leaving 23 bases between the germline ends. This CDR3 has 18 residues. DNA of the CDR3: TGTGCCAGCAGCCTCCCGCCAGGGGTTAGTGACATCACAGATACGCAGTATTTT. This encodes CASSLPPGVSDITDTQYF.

V and J are TRBV6-1 and TRBJ2-3; 12 bases fit TRBD2. The germline gives CDR1 MNHNS, CDR2 SASEGT. The CDR3 contains 18 residues. J lost 0 bases, V lost 1 base, and 5 bases had no gene match. This CDR3 reads CASSEGLAGATSTDTQYF. DNA for the CDR3: TGTGCCAGCAGTGAAGGACTAGCGGGGGCGACTAGCACAGATACGCAGTATTTT.

This chain connects TRBV6-5 to TRBJ2-3; TRBD1 might be the D (6 bases). CDR1 is MNHEY and CDR2 is SVGAGI in the germline V gene. Trimming left V 2 bases short and J 2 bases short, with 11 bases between. This CDR3 spans 15 amino acids. CDR3: CASSYLGANTDTQYF. CDR3 nucleotides: TGTGCCAGCAGTTACCTGGGGGCTAACACAGATACGCAGTATTTT.

Notes on this clone: Other DNA sequences from this sample encode an identical CDR3 as well. The chain employs TRBV2 and TRBJ1-1; 11 bases are a match to TRBD1. This CDR3 is built from 13 residues. With V trimmed by 6 bases and J by 5 bases, 2 bases remained unmatched. Germline lookup yields CDR1 SNHLY and CDR2 FYNNEI. The CDR3 region is CASRGDRGTEAFF. For the CDR3, the DNA is TGTGCCAGCAGGGGGGACAGGGGGACTGAAGCTTTCTTT.

This clone was recorded once. The rearrangement links TRBV5-4 to TRBJ2-5, with 12 bases fitting TRBD2. The V segment lost 4 bases and the J segment 1 base; nucleotides outside the gene matches: 8. The germline V gene has CDR1 SGHNT and CDR2 YYREEE (reference sequence). This CDR3 spans 17 amino acids. CDR3 sequence (DNA): TGTGCCAGCAGCCGTAAACTAGCGGGGGGTGTCCAAGAGACCCAGTACTTC. This translates into CASSRKLAGGVQETQYF. The full variable domain, rest sourced from reference TRBV5-4 and TRBJ2-5, is ETGVTQSPTHLIKTRGQQVTLRCSSQSGHNTVSWYQQALGQGPQFIFQYYREEENGRGNFPPRFSGLQFPNYSSELNVNALELDDSALYLCASSRKLAGGVQETQYFGPGTRLLVL.

For the CDR3, the DNA is TGTGCCAGCAGTCACAGCGGACTAGCCTACGAGCAGTACTTC. Translation gives CASSHSGLAYEQYF. The V gene is TRBV6-5, the J gene TRBJ2-7; 7 bases are a match to TRBD2. CDR1 is MNHEY, CDR2 SVGAGI, per germline. With V trimmed by 5 bases and J by 2 bases, 6 bases remained unmatched. This CDR3 region has 14 residues.

The V gene is TRBV30, the J gene TRBJ1-5; D perhaps matches TRBD1 (6 bases). The CDR3 has 16 amino acids. Germline CDR1 is GTSNPN and CDR2 is SVGIG (reference sequence). V shed 1 base and J shed 1 base, with 14 bases lying between them. The CDR3 DNA reads TGTGCCTGGAGTGCCTCACTCAGGGGAAGCAATCAGCCCCAGCATTTT. Its protein is CAWSASLRGSNQPQHF.

The V gene is TRBV7-8, the J gene TRBJ2-7; D might be TRBD2 (6 bases). The CDR3 contains 16 residues. Germline V gene sequence: CDR1 SGHVS, CDR2 FQNEAQ. Trimming removed 1 base from V and 3 bases from J, with 16 bases in between. CDR3 sequence reads: CASSLGRDFLIYEQYF. The CDR3 DNA reads TGTGCCAGCAGCTTAGGGAGGGACTTCCTTATCTACGAGCAGTACTTC.

The chain carries TRBV18 and TRBJ1-5; D might be TRBD1 (5 bases). Germline V gives CDR1 KGHSH, CDR2 LQKENI. This CDR3 region has 17 residues. Trimming left V 1 base short and J 8 bases short, with 21 bases between. Here the CDR3 DNA reads TGTGCCAGCTCACCACGGCCTGAGAGGGGCCGGGGGAAGCCCCAGCATTTT. This translates into CASSPRPERGRGKPQHF.

The chain joins TRBV5-6 to TRBJ2-1; 7 bases are shared with TRBD1. CDR3 size: 18 residues. V shed 0 bases, J shed 3 bases, and the junction held 12 bases outside the gene matches. The V gene's germline CDR1 is SGHDT and CDR2 YYEEEE. The CDR3 DNA follows: TGTGCCAGCAGCTTGGGGGGGATGACAGGGAGTATCTACAATGAGCAGTTCTTC. This codes for CASSLGGMTGSIYNEQFF.

V gene TRBV6-4 combines with J gene TRBJ1-2; unclear D gene. Germline V gene sequence: CDR1 MRHNA, CDR2 SNTAGT. The CDR3 has 12 residues. The germline V and J ends were trimmed by 6 bases and 9 bases, with 14 bases remaining between them. The CDR3 DNA reads TGTGCCAGCAGGACGGCAAGCGGGAGCTACACCTTC. Translating it yields CASRTASGSYTF.

V is TRBV19 and J is TRBJ1-3, with 7 bases lining up with TRBD1. Germline V gene sequence: CDR1 LNHDA, CDR2 SQIVND (reference sequence). The trim removed 2 bases at V and 0 bases at J, leaving 7 bases unmatched. This CDR3 is built from 17 residues. The CDR3 region is CASSIRQGGISGNTIYF. CDR3 DNA: TGTGCCAGTAGTATACGACAGGGTGGAATCTCTGGAAACACCATATATTTT.

V and J are TRBV4-1 and TRBJ1-5; D uncertain. CDR3 size: 15 residues. Germline CDR1 reads MGHRA; CDR2 reads YSYEKL. The V end was cut by 1 base, the J end by 2 bases, with 9 bases between. This CDR3 is CASSQVGHRNQPQHF. The CDR3 DNA reads TGCGCCAGCAGCCAAGTCGGTCACCGCAATCAGCCCCAGCATTTT.